Listed here are 13 T cell receptor beta chains from one sample, sequenced in a study of regulatory T cells. Overall study results and limits: Hydrophobic residues at CDR3 positions 6 and 7 were enriched in conventional CD4+ T cells of CD3G-deficient patients.

These receptors' antigens are unknown. Primers: 52 TRBV forward and 13 TRBJ reverse. Generated by immunoSEQ multiplex PCR, the TCRdb table keeps only in-frame clones and is missing some. The table lists 20,000 to 25,000 clones, roughly 88% of them singletons. Sequenced material: conventional CD4+ T cells sorted from blood. These receptors originate from a child under 18 with CD3G deficiency.

This clone was picked up a small number of times. This chain joins TRBV28 and TRBJ2-2; D unclear. CDR3 size: 13 residues. Germline values: CDR1 MDHEN, CDR2 SYDVKM. V lost 4 bases to trimming and J lost 1 base, with 4 bases between them. The CDR3 loop is CASSSENTGELFF. The CDR3 region has the DNA TGTGCCAGCAGTTCGGAGAACACCGGGGAGCTGTTTTTT.

This clone has a handful of counts. The chain uses TRBV5-1 and TRBJ2-3; D possibly corresponds to TRBD1 (5 bases). Germline V CDR1 and CDR2: SGHRS, YFSETQ. Trimming took 3 bases from V and 6 from J, leaving 14 bases between them. This CDR3 has 14 amino acids. CDR3 DNA: TGCGCCAGCAGCTGGGGCGAACCTCGGGATACGCAGTATTTT. Amino acid sequence: CASSWGEPRDTQYF.

The genes are TRBV5-1 and TRBJ2-1, with 7 bases identical to TRBD2. Germline lookup yields CDR1 SGHRS and CDR2 YFSETQ. Germline trimming cut 1 base from V and 7 bases from J; bases unmatched to any gene: 5. The length of the CDR3 is 14 residues. The CDR3 DNA reads TGCGCCAGCAGCTTGACGGACGGGAGGAATGAGCAGTTCTTC. It is translated as CASSLTDGRNEQFF.

V gene TRBV5-1 combines with J gene TRBJ2-7; no clear D gene. Trimming shortened V by 4 bases and J by 6 bases, and 8 bases separated the two germline ends. This CDR3 region has 11 residues. Per germline, CDR1 SGHRS and CDR2 YFSETQ. The CDR3 loop reads CASSVRSEQYF. CDR3 DNA: TGCGCCAGCAGCGTCAGAAGCGAGCAGTACTTC.

The chain has TRBV6-1 and TRBJ1-6; no clear D gene. V lost 4 bases to trimming and J lost 0 bases, with 7 bases between them. In germline, CDR1 is MNHNS, CDR2 SASEGT. This CDR3 has 15 residues. The CDR3 spells CASSGGSSYNSPLHF. CDR3 DNA: TGTGCCAGCAGTGGTGGCAGCTCCTATAATTCACCCCTCCACTTT.

This chain uses TRBV28 with TRBJ2-5; 10 nucleotides match TRBD1. The J call may be wrong; the DNA end is better matched by TRBJ2-7. CDR3 size: 14 residues. CDR1 is MDHEN and CDR2 is SYDVKM in the germline V gene. CDR3 protein: CASSLRTGGYEQYF. The CDR3 bases are TGTGCCAGCAGTTTAAGGACAGGGGGCTACGAGCAGTACTTC.

The CDR3: CASSLSPSRGSEAFF. The CDR3 DNA reads as TGTGCCAGCAGTTTGTCCCCCAGCAGGGGTTCTGAAGCTTTCTTT. The gene calls are TRBV28 and TRBJ1-1; D possibly corresponds to TRBD1 (6 bases). Trimming removed 3 bases from V and 6 bases from J, with 17 bases in between. The length of the CDR3 is 15 residues. CDR1 and CDR2 (germline): MDHEN, SYDVKM.

The chain carries TRBV6-1 and TRBJ1-1; a possible D gene is TRBD1 (6 bases). The V gene lost 7 bases and the J gene lost 1 base, with 13 bases spanning the gap. Germline values: CDR1 MNHNS, CDR2 SASEGT. This CDR3 region has 14 residues. Here the CDR3 reads CASTLTGRNTEAFF. The CDR3 DNA sequence: TGTGCCAGCACCTTGACAGGAAGGAACACTGAAGCTTTCTTT.

The chain joins TRBV6-1 to TRBJ1-2, with 7 bases identical to TRBD1. Per germline, CDR1 MNHNS and CDR2 SASEGT. J lost 4 bases, V lost 5 bases, and 7 bases had no gene match. The CDR3 covers 14 residues. CDR3 in amino acids: CASSLRTGLYGYTF. In nucleotides, the CDR3 is TGTGCCAGCAGTCTTAGGACAGGTCTCTATGGCTACACCTTC.

Concerning this clone: Compared with germline, one end of the junction differs, possibly owing to a read error. The chain has TRBV6-6 and TRBJ2-7; perhaps D is TRBD1 or TRBD2 (5 bases each). The CDR3 has 11 amino acids. CDR1 is MNHNY and CDR2 is SVGAGI in the germline V gene (reference sequence). The CDR3 sequence is CASSSSGTVLF. In DNA, the CDR3 is TGTGCCAGCAGTTCCTCCGGGACCGTATTATTC.

V is TRBV6-1 and J is TRBJ2-7; 7 bases match TRBD2. The V gene's germline CDR1 is MNHNS and CDR2 SASEGT. The CDR3 loop spans 13 amino acids. V trimming: 2 bases; J trimming: 10 bases; junction bases outside the gene matches: 8. The CDR3 loop is CASSEKGTTKQYF. In DNA form, the CDR3 reads TGTGCCAGCAGTGAAAAGGGGACTACGAAACAGTACTTC.

Only one count was recorded for this clone. V is TRBV5-1 and J is TRBJ2-3; 12 positions agree with TRBD2. Germline CDR1 SGHRS, CDR2 YFSETQ. The ends lost 4 bases at V and 2 bases at J; junction bases unmatched: 11. This CDR3 contains 18 residues. The CDR3 here is CASSPFPSGRAPTDTQYF. The CDR3 DNA reads as TGCGCCAGCAGCCCGTTCCCTAGCGGGAGGGCCCCCACAGATACGCAGTATTTT.

The rearrangement joins TRBV6-1 to TRBJ1-1; D might be TRBD1 (6 bases). CDR3 length: 14 amino acids. The ends were cut back, 6 bases at V and 0 bases at J, with 11 bases in the middle. CDR1 is MNHNS, CDR2 SASEGT, per germline. The CDR3 DNA is TGTGCCAGCAGGGGGGGGCTGCTGAACACTGAAGCTTTCTTT. Translating it yields CASRGGLLNTEAFF.